One sample yielded the 9 T cell receptor beta chains listed below, sequenced in a study of blood T cell repertoires in COVID-19. TCRdb's table, derived via immunoSEQ multiplex PCR, lists solely in-frame clones and lacks some. The sample shows over 100,000 clones, roughly 82% of them seen only once. What was sequenced was peripheral blood. Receptors were obtained from a human donor in a cohort sampled during active COVID-19.

This clone occurred once. This CDR3 is CASSRPGLVPDTQYF. DNA for the CDR3: TGTGCCAGCAGCCGACCGGGACTAGTCCCAGATACGCAGTATTTT. The gene calls are TRBV11-3 and TRBJ2-3, with 8 bases matching TRBD2. Looked up from germline, CDR1 is SGHNT and CDR2 is YENEEA. CDR3 size: 15 residues. V shed 5 bases and J 4 bases; nucleotides not matched to a gene: 8.

This clone was recorded once. The V and J genes are TRBV30 and TRBJ2-5, with a tentative D call TRBD2 (6 bases). The V end lost 1 base, the J end lost 4 bases, and 16 bases lay between the germline ends. CDR1 and CDR2 from the germline V gene are GTSNPN and SVGIG (reference sequence). The CDR3 has 15 amino acids. CDR3 amino acids: CAWSEGSISGETQYF. The CDR3 DNA sequence: TGTGCCTGGAGTGAGGGTTCAATTAGCGGAGAGACCCAGTACTTC.

The chain couples TRBV11-2 to TRBJ2-5; D might be TRBD2 (6 bases). This CDR3 is 15 amino acids long. The germline V gene encodes CDR1 SGHAT and CDR2 FQNNGV. The V end was cut by 5 bases, the J end by 2 bases, with 15 bases between. The DNA of the CDR3 is TGTGCCAGCAGCAACTACGGCGGGGAACAAGAGACCCAGTACTTC. Its translation is CASSNYGGEQETQYF.

The chain combines TRBV19 with TRBJ2-2; TRBD2 agrees at 10 bases. The CDR3 spans 17 residues. The germline gives CDR1 LNHDA, CDR2 SQIVND (reference sequence). Unmatched junction bases numbered 11, after V lost 4 bases and J lost 6 bases. CDR3 loop: CASSKVAGGPSAGELFF. The DNA of the CDR3 is TGTGCCAGTAGTAAGGTAGCGGGGGGCCCTTCGGCCGGGGAGCTGTTTTTT.

This sequence joins TRBV19 and TRBJ1-6; possible D gene TRBD1, 5 bases. Germline CDR1 and CDR2: LNHDA and SQIVND (reference sequence). The V end lost 5 bases, the J end lost 11 bases, and 16 bases lay between the germline ends. CDR3 size: 14 residues. CDR3 in DNA: TGTGCCAGTAGTCCCAGTGGAGCGGGGCCACCCCTCCACTTT. Translated, it gives CASSPSGAGPPLHF.

The rearrangement joins TRBV4-3 to TRBJ1-6, with a possible D match to TRBD1 (6 bases). Germline V gene sequence: CDR1 LGHNA, CDR2 YSLEER. This CDR3 is built from 15 residues. V was trimmed by 0 bases and J by 10 bases, leaving 13 bases between them. Here the CDR3 reads CASSQDNTGRSPLHF. Here the CDR3 DNA reads TGCGCCAGCAGCCAAGATAACACAGGGCGGTCACCCCTCCACTTT.

V and J are TRBV5-1 and TRBJ2-6; the D is unclear. The CDR3 has 14 residues. Trimming left V 2 bases short and J 3 bases short, with 6 bases between. CDR1 SGHRS and CDR2 YFSETQ come from the germline V gene. CDR3 coding DNA: TGCGCCAGCAGCTTCGCAGTTGGGGCCAACGTCCTGACTTTC. Translation: CASSFAVGANVLTF.

The gene calls are TRBV28 and TRBJ2-5; no clear D gene. Germline values: CDR1 MDHEN, CDR2 SYDVKM. V lost 7 bases and J lost 0, with 9 bases in between. There are 13 residues in the CDR3. The CDR3 DNA reads TGTGCCAGCAAAAGCGATAACCAAGAGACCCAGTACTTC. Protein: CASKSDNQETQYF.

The J gene is TRBJ2-1, the V gene TRBV28; D is possibly TRBD1 (6 bases). From germline, CDR1 is MDHEN and CDR2 SYDVKM. CDR3 length: 14 amino acids. The V and J ends lost 4 bases and 5 bases respectively, with 12 bases between them. The CDR3 DNA follows: TGTGCCAGCAGTTCGACCAGGGACAACAATGAGCAGTTCTTC. Amino acid sequence: CASSSTRDNNEQFF.